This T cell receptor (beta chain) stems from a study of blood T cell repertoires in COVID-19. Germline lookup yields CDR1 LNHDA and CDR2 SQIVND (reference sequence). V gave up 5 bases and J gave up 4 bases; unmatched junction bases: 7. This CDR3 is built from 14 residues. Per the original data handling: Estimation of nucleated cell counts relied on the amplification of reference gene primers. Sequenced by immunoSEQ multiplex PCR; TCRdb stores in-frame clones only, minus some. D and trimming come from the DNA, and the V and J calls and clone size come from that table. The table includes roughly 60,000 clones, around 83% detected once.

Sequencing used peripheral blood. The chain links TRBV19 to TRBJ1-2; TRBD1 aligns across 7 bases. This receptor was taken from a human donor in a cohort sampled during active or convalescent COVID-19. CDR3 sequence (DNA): TGTGCCAGTAGTCCGACCCGGGACAGCTATGGCTACACCTTC. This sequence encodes CASSPTRDSYGYTF.